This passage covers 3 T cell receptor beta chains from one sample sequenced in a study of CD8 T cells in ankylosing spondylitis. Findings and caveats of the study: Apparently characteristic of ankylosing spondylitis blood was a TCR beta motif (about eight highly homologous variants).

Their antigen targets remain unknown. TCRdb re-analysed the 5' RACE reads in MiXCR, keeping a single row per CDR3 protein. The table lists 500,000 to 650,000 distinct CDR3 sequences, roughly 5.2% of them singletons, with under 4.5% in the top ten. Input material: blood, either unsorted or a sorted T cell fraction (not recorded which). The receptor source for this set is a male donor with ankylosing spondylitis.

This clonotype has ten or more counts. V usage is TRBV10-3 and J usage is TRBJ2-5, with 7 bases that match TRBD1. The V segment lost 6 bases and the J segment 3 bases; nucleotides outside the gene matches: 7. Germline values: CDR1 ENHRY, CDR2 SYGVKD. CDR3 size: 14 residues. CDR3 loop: CAISAMTGKETQYF. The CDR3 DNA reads TGTGCCATCAGCGCTATGACAGGGAAAGAGACCCAGTACTTC.

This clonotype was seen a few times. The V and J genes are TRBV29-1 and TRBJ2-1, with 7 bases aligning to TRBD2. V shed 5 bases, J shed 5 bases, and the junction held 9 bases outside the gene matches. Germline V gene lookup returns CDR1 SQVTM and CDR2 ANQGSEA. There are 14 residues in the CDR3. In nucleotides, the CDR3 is TGCAGCGTTACGGCGGGAGCTAAAAACAATGAGCAGTTCTTC. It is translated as CSVTAGAKNNEQFF.

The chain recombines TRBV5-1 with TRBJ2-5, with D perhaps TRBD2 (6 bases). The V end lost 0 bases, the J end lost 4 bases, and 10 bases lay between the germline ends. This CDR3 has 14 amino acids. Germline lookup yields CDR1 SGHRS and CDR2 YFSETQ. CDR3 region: CASSLELASETQYF. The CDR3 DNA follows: TGCGCCAGCAGCTTGGAGCTAGCGTCAGAGACCCAGTACTTC.